This T cell receptor (beta chain) was found in a study of blood T cell repertoires in COVID-19. Overall study context: In each case, the material was cDNA or gDNA derived from T cells, B-cell-depleted T cells, or PBMCs.

The method was immunoSEQ multiplex PCR; TCRdb's version includes in-frame clones alone and lacks a portion of them. The table lists roughly 76,000 clones, approximately 78% of them singletons. Germline CDR1 SEHNR, CDR2 FQNEAQ (reference sequence). CDR3 length equals 15 residues. Trimming removed 7 bases at V and 2 bases at J, with 15 bases between. This chain links TRBV7-9 with TRBJ2-1, with unresolved D. This receptor was identified in a woman aged 70-85 years with acute or convalescent COVID-19. The sequenced sample consisted of peripheral blood. CDR3 amino acids: CASTLDPSAYNEQFF. Here the CDR3 DNA reads TGTGCCAGCACTTTGGATCCTTCGGCCTACAATGAGCAGTTCTTC.